Following are 20 T cell receptor beta chains from one sample sequenced in a study of shared clonotypes between healthy human individuals. The data were produced by immunoSEQ multiplex PCR, yet TCRdb's version contains in-frame clones alone and is incomplete. The sample lists around 510,000 clones, 70% to 80% seen once, with around 12% in the top ten. Specimen: PBMCs. Receptor source: a woman between 35 and 50 years old in good health. Some clones in this sample may be carry-over from other donors' samples.

The CDR3 bases are TGTGCCAGCAGCTTAAGGGGGGGCAATGAGCAGTTCTTC. Amino acid sequence: CASSLRGGNEQFF. The chain couples TRBV11-3 to TRBJ2-1; TRBD2 might be the D (7 bases). The CDR3 sequence is 13 residues long. Germline V CDR1 and CDR2: SGHNT, YENEEA. V lost 2 bases to trimming and J lost 6 bases, with 8 bases between them.

The chain carries TRBV18 and TRBJ2-7; tentatively, D is TRBD1 (6 bases). The germline V gene encodes CDR1 KGHSH and CDR2 LQKENI. V shed 4 bases and J shed 3 bases, with 7 bases lying between them. The CDR3 consists of 12 residues. The chain's CDR3 is CASSQQGYEQYF. The CDR3 DNA is TGTGCCAGCTCACAACAGGGCTACGAGCAGTACTTC.

The gene calls are TRBV28 and TRBJ1-2; a weak D match, TRBD1 (5 bases). CDR3 length equals 14 residues. Trimming stripped 2 bases from V and 4 bases from J, with 11 bases between. Germline V gives CDR1 MDHEN, CDR2 SYDVKM. CDR3 protein: CASSLRWTTYGYTF. The CDR3 DNA reads TGTGCCAGCAGTTTACGATGGACAACCTATGGCTACACCTTC.

The chain couples TRBV5-1 to TRBJ1-2; D gene uncertain. CDR1 SGHRS and CDR2 YFSETQ come from the germline V gene. Trimming stripped 3 bases from V and 2 bases from J, with 17 bases between. This CDR3 has 16 amino acids. CDR3 loop: CASSSSASRTNYGYTF. CDR3 sequence (DNA): TGCGCCAGCAGCTCGTCCGCCAGTCGAACCAACTATGGCTACACCTTC.

The rearrangement joins TRBV2 to TRBJ2-3; D is undetermined. From germline, CDR1 is SNHLY and CDR2 FYNNEI. Deletions cut 10 bases from V and 0 bases from J, with 14 bases between. The CDR3 totals 14 residues. The CDR3 sequence: CANKGPPSTDTQYF. Here the CDR3 DNA reads TGTGCCAACAAAGGCCCGCCTAGCACAGATACGCAGTATTTT.

The chain has TRBV9 and TRBJ2-3; TRBD2 agrees at 9 bases. The junction had 5 bases not matched to a gene; V was cut back by 1 base and J by 2 bases. In germline, CDR1 is SGDLS, CDR2 YYNGEE. The CDR3 totals 16 residues. The CDR3 loop reads CASSVSTSGLTDTQYF. The CDR3 DNA reads TGTGCCAGCAGCGTATCGACTAGCGGACTCACAGATACGCAGTATTTT.

The CDR3 nucleotides read TGTGCCAGCAGTGCCAGGGATAAACCTGAAAAACTGTTTTTT. The encoded protein is CASSARDKPEKLFF. This chain joins TRBV2 and TRBJ1-4, with D possibly TRBD1 on 5 matching bases. The CDR3 has 14 amino acids. The V end lost 4 bases, the J end lost 7 bases, and 13 bases lay between the germline ends. Germline-derived CDR1 and CDR2 are SNHLY and FYNNEI.

The rearrangement uses TRBV7-9 and TRBJ2-5; D not resolved. The last part of the DNA fits TRBJ2-7 better; the J call may be wrong. The CDR3 sequence is 12 residues long. Germline CDR1 is SEHNR and CDR2 is FQNEAQ (reference sequence). In nucleotides, the CDR3 is TGTGCCAGCAGCTTAGGGGTGTACGAGCAGTACTTC. It codes for CASSLGVYEQYF.

CDR3 region: CASSRLAGLLNIQYF. Written as DNA, the CDR3 is TGTGCCAGCAGTAGACTAGCGGGATTGTTAAACATTCAGTACTTC. This chain connects TRBV2 to TRBJ2-4; 11 positions agree with TRBD2. Germline lookup yields CDR1 SNHLY and CDR2 FYNNEI. J gave up 6 bases and V 5 bases, and 6 bases lay outside the gene matches. The CDR3 contains 15 residues.

This chain uses TRBV7-3 with TRBJ2-5; 11 bases align to TRBD2. Losses at the gene ends were 5 bases for V and 3 bases for J; bases not matched to a gene: 5. CDR1 is SGHTA and CDR2 is FQGTGA in the germline V gene. The CDR3 totals 15 residues. CDR3 protein: CASSPGLAAEETQYF. The DNA for the CDR3 is TGTGCCAGCAGCCCGGGACTAGCGGCAGAAGAGACCCAGTACTTC.

V and J are TRBV19 and TRBJ1-1; no definite D call. The ends were cut back, 2 bases at V and 5 bases at J, with 12 bases in the middle. CDR3 length equals 14 residues. CDR1 is LNHDA, CDR2 SQIVND, per germline (reference sequence). DNA of the CDR3: TGTGCCAGTAGTATAAAGGGTGGACTTACTGAAGCTTTCTTT. It is translated as CASSIKGGLTEAFF.

This clone was picked up one time. The gene calls are TRBV9 and TRBJ1-4; D is uncertain. The germline CDR1 and CDR2 sequences are SGDLS and YYNGEE. The V end was cut by 4 bases, the J end by 2 bases, with 12 bases between. This CDR3 contains 15 residues. The CDR3 here is CASSRNGRTNEKLFF. The CDR3, as DNA: TGTGCCAGCAGCCGCAACGGGAGGACTAATGAAAAACTGTTTTTT.

The chain recombines TRBV11-2 with TRBJ2-5; no definite D call. The J call is uncertain, as TRBJ2-7 better fits the DNA end. The CDR3 sequence is 15 residues long. Germline V CDR1 and CDR2: SGHAT, FQNNGV. This CDR3 is CASSLVRASSYEQYF. CDR3 DNA sequence: TGTGCCAGCAGCTTAGTTAGGGCAAGCTCCTACGAGCAGTACTTC.

This sequence joins TRBV27 and TRBJ1-2, with TRBD1 identical over 9 bases. Germline CDR1 reads MNHEY; CDR2 reads SMNVEV (reference sequence). CDR3 length equals 15 residues. V lost 5 bases and J lost 7; bases outside the gene matches: 11. The DNA for the CDR3 is TGTGCCAGCAGTCAAACAGGGGGCGGTGAGGGTGGCTACACCTTC. Protein sequence: CASSQTGGGEGGYTF.

This chain links TRBV6-6 with TRBJ2-1; 7 nucleotides match TRBD2. Germline V CDR1 and CDR2: MNHNY, SVGAGI (reference sequence). V lost 2 bases, J lost 0 bases, and 1 base stayed unmatched. This CDR3 has 15 amino acids. CDR3 sequence reads: CASSYGGSSYNEQFF. The CDR3 DNA reads TGTGCCAGCAGTTACGGCGGGAGCTCCTACAATGAGCAGTTCTTC.

The V gene is TRBV7-9, the J gene TRBJ2-2; 9 nucleotides match TRBD2. J lost 4 bases, V lost 0 bases, and 6 bases had no gene match. The CDR3 has 17 residues. Per germline, CDR1 SEHNR and CDR2 FQNEAQ (reference sequence). This chain's CDR3 is CASSLAPSGIPTGELFF. The CDR3 region has the DNA TGTGCCAGCAGCTTAGCGCCTAGCGGGATTCCCACCGGGGAGCTGTTTTTT.

J is TRBJ2-7 and V is TRBV11-3, with no clear D. Per the germline V gene, CDR1 is SGHNT and CDR2 is YENEEA. This CDR3 has 13 amino acids. V was cut by 1 base and J by 0 bases, with 4 bases left in between. CDR3 DNA sequence: TGTGCCAGCAGCTTAGCCGCCTCCTACGAGCAGTACTTC. Translating it yields CASSLAASYEQYF.

DNA for the CDR3: TGTGCCAGCAGTACAGGGGGACCTGGGGCCAACGTCCTGACTTTC. The encoded protein is CASSTGGPGANVLTF. This chain uses TRBV28 with TRBJ2-6; 8 nucleotides agree with TRBD1. This CDR3 has 15 amino acids. V was pared by 5 bases and J by 2 bases, with 2 bases of the junction left unmatched. Looked up from germline, CDR1 is MDHEN and CDR2 is SYDVKM.

The CDR3 region is CAWSVRAAGNTIYF. In nucleotides, the CDR3 is TGTGCCTGGAGTGTAAGGGCAGCTGGAAACACCATATATTTT. This chain links TRBV30 with TRBJ1-3; the D is unclear. The germline gives CDR1 GTSNPN, CDR2 SVGIG (reference sequence). This CDR3 comprises 14 residues. V lost 0 bases and J 2 bases, leaving 8 bases between the germline ends.

Of note for this clone: At the DNA level, this CDR3 is encoded by other sequences in the same sample as well. The V gene is TRBV18, the J gene TRBJ2-2; 11 bases align to TRBD2. The CDR3 length is 16 residues. Germline V gene lookup returns CDR1 KGHSH and CDR2 LQKENI. The V and J ends lost 0 bases and 4 bases, in that order; junction bases with no gene match: 1. Here the CDR3 reads CASSPPLAGGTGELFF. The CDR3 region has the DNA TGTGCCAGCTCACCACCGCTAGCGGGAGGCACCGGGGAGCTGTTTTTT. Looking up the rest from reference TRBV18 and TRBJ2-2 gives the full variable domain: NAGVMQNPRHLVRRRGQEARLRCSPMKGHSHVYWYRQLPEEGLKFMVYLQKENIIDESGMPKERFSAEFPKEGPSILRIQQVVRGDSAAYFCASSPPLAGGTGELFFGEGSRLTVL.